This TCR beta chain emerged from a study of OX40 agonist ivuxolimab in advanced cancers. Background on the study: Every 2 weeks, ivuxolimab was infused into the patients intravenously at between 0.01 and 10 mg/kg. Three patients showed partial responses: one hepatocellular carcinoma and two cutaneous melanoma cases.

The data were produced by immunoSEQ multiplex PCR, yet TCRdb's version contains in-frame clones alone and is incomplete. The sample has some 64,000 clones, less than 95% seen once. Points on this clone: Its cognate antigen is unknown.

Trimming pared 2 bases from V and 6 bases from J, leaving 16 bases between. This CDR3 is built from 16 residues. Germline V lookup: CDR1 LGHNA, CDR2 YNFKEQ. Study-level points and caveats: Both CD4+ and CD8+ T cell populations in blood had undergone clonal expansion by week 6 at 0.1 to 3.0 mg/kg. Researchers report that CD8+ T cells had, on average, more expanded clones than CD4+.

The sequence was collected from an adult with an advanced solid tumor such as melanoma, head and neck, liver or kidney cancer. This chain joins TRBV4-2 and TRBJ2-2, with D unresolved. The sequencing used CD4+ or CD8+ T cells sorted from blood, collected in a trial of the OX40 agonist ivuxolimab. The CDR3 sequence is CASSQSRSGWAGELFF. For the CDR3, the DNA is TGTGCCAGCAGCCAAAGTCGGTCAGGATGGGCCGGGGAGCTGTTTTTT.